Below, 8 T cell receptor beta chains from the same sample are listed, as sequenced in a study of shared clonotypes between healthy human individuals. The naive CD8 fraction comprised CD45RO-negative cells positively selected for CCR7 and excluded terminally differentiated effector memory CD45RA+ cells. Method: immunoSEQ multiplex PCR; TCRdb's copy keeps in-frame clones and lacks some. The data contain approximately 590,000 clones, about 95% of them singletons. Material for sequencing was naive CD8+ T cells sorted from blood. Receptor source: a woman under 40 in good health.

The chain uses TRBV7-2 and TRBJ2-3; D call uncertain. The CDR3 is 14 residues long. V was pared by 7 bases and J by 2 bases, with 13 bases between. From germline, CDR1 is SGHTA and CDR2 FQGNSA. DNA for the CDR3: TGTGCCAGCACCGAGGAGACCACCACAGATACGCAGTATTTT. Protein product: CASTEETTTDTQYF.

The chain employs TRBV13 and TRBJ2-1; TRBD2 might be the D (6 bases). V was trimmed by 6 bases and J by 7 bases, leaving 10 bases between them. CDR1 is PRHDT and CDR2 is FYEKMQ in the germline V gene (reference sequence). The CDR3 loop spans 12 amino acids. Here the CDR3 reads CASSQRENEQFF. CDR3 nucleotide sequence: TGTGCCAGCAGTCAACGGGAGAATGAGCAGTTCTTC.

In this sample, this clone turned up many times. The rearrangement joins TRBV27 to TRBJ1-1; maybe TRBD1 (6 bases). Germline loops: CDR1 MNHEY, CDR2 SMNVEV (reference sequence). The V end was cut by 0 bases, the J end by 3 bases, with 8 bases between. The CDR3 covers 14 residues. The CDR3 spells CASSLSPGDTEAFF. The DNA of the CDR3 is TGTGCCAGCAGTTTATCTCCAGGGGACACTGAAGCTTTCTTT.

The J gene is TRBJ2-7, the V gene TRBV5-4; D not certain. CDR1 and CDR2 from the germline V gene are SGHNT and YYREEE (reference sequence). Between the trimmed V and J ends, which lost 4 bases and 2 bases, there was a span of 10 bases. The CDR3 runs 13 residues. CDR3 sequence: CASSADNTYEQYF. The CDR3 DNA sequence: TGTGCCAGCAGCGCCGACAACACCTACGAGCAGTACTTC.

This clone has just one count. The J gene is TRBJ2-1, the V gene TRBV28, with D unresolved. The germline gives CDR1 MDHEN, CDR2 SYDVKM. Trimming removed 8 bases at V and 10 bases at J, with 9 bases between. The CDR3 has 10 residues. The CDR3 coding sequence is TGTGCCAGCGGATTGTGGGAGCAGTTCTTC. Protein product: CASGLWEQFF.

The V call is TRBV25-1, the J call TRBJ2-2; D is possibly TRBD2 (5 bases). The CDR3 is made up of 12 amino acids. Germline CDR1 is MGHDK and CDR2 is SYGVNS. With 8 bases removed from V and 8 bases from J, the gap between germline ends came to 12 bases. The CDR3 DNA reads TGTGCCAGCTCGACCCGGGATGGGGAGCTGTTTTTT. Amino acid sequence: CASSTRDGELFF.

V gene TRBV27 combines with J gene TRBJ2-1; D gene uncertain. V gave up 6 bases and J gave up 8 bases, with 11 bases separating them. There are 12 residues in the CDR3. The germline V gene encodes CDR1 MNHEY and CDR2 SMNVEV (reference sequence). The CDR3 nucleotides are TGTGCCAGCAGCTCGTATACCGATGAGCAGTTCTTC. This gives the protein CASSSYTDEQFF.

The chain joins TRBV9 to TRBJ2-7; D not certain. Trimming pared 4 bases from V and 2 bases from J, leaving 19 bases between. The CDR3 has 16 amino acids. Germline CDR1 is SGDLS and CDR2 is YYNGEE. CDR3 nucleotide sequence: TGTGCCAGCAGCCCTCAGAAGGGCCTACCCCCCTACGAGCAGTACTTC. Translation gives CASSPQKGLPPYEQYF.